This TCR beta chain was found in a study of cytomegalovirus exposure and HLA in healthy donors (dated by TCRdb to about 2017). At the level of the whole study: An earlier analysis of 587 of the donors reported approximately 260 Gb of sequence data and 90 million to 120 million unique TCR beta sequences obtained from 180 million or so T cells. The T cell repertoires of some 670 subjects were profiled by immunosequencing and related to cytomegalovirus serostatus. The study aimed to test whether cataloging public T cell receptors could reveal signatures of past pathogen exposure. The later analysis used no new phenotypic data to find candidate immune exposures, relying instead on TCR beta sequences and their occurrence across donors. To decide whether each TCR beta V gene segment behaved as functional or pseudogenic, an earlier analysis of some 540 of the donors relied on high-throughput TCR beta sequencing. To study patterns of TCR occurrence, a later analysis re-analyzed previously published TCR beta repertoires from around 660 donors and added high-resolution HLA genotyping. Every discovery cohort repertoire had been produced on one sequencing platform. Both class I and class II loci were covered by HLA typing, at four-digit resolution. A few DR-DQ haplotypes were treated as single units for association and clustering because of strong linkage in the cohort. Alongside the repertoire data, information on donor age, sex, ethnicity and CMV serostatus was compiled. To predict cytomegalovirus infection status, the study combined high-throughput TCR immunosequencing, statistical association of individual TCRs with disease status, and machine learning. Approximately 300 gigabases of sequencing data and roughly 81 million unique TCR sequences made up an early release that covered several hundred HLA-typed donors. The number of donors typed differed by locus, with about 629-640 for A, B, C, DRB1 and DQB1, around 500 for DQA1, about 610 for DPA1, and around 450 for DPB1. A later genetic analysis used genome-wide SNP genotypes for about 65% of the 666 donors, treating that subset as a discovery cohort. In addition to the first cohort of around 670 subjects, a separate validation cohort of 120 different subjects was used. Among about 400 genotyped donors of the cohort, an average of around 250,000 unique TCR beta nucleotide sequences was sequenced per donor, of which 15% to 20% were non-productive. Among the roughly 370 genotyped donors, under 90% belonged to the genetic ancestry cluster associated with self-reported Caucasian donors.

The cohort was made up of about 670 healthy bone marrow donors. All cohort members were sampled while nominally healthy, although unrecorded immune exposures were likely present. The donor tested CMV seronegative and was one of the 352 seronegative cohort members. A peripheral blood sample was provided by each donor, and peripheral blood mononuclear cells were used for TCR beta sequencing. Genomic DNA was extracted from the blood cell samples with the Qiagen DNeasy Blood Extraction Kit. Libraries were constructed by the immunoSEQ multiplex PCR assay. For the multiplex PCR, a mixture combining 60 forward primers for TCR Vbeta segments and 13 reverse primers for TCR Jbeta segments was used. A multiplex PCR assay on genomic DNA amplified the CDR3 region of rearranged TCR beta genes. On the Illumina HiSeq System, the amplified TCR beta libraries were sequenced as 87-base-pair reads. As for the original processing: Across the 670 or so repertoires, a later analysis counted approximately 83 million unique TCR beta chains, some 11 million of which were shared by at least two donors. Raw reads were error-corrected and collapsed into unique sequences by a nearest-neighbor algorithm in which closely related sequences were merged to remove PCR and sequencing errors. V, D and J gene segments were assigned by aligning CDR3 sequences to IMGT reference sequences. Each retained sequence needed at least a six-nucleotide match to both a V gene segment and a J gene segment. A rearrangement was called productive if the CDR3 had no stop codons and remained in frame with V and J, and every other rearrangement was called non-productive. Following IMGT convention, CDR3 was defined as the stretch from the second conserved V-encoded cysteine up to the conserved J-encoded phenylalanine. The earlier analysis of approximately 590 of the donors excluded any sequence lacking an unambiguous match to a single V gene segment. In an earlier analysis of 587 of the donors, a V segment was called functional when productive rearrangements were above 56.7%, and segregating when the standard deviation between donors exceeded 5%. A statistical classification framework was built to diagnose cytomegalovirus status from the catalog of TCR beta chain sequences. V and J gene assignment, in a later analysis, came from comparing TCR nucleotide sequences with IMGT/GENE-DB human TR gene sequences. Using the TCRdist pipeline, a later analysis assigned CDR3 sequences along with most-parsimonious VDJ recombination scenarios. In a later analysis, every TCR beta chain was defined by the combination of its CDR3 amino acid sequence and its V-gene family, and reads without a unique V-gene family were dropped. To address suspected cross-contamination and a sequencing artifact, a later analysis removed 592 highly shared, low-generation-probability nucleotide sequences. A later analysis calculated a clonal expansion index for each public chain from normalized within-repertoire ranks of inferred template counts. Generation probabilities in a later analysis came from a VDJ recombination model fitted to out-of-frame rearrangements, and those results were checked against IGoR. In a later analysis, hypergeometric tests were used to score TCR-TCR, TCR-HLA and TCR-CMV co-occurrence, with a repertoire-size bias correction applied to TCR pairs. To estimate false discovery rates, a later analysis permuted the HLA or CMV assignments 20 times. In a later analysis, co-occurring TCRs were grouped with DBSCAN, and TCRdist sequence similarity was added when clustering was performed within HLA-allele-positive subsets. Co-occurrence clustering excluded repertoires with fewer than 30,000 or more than 120,000 public chains, plus five with anomalous nucleotide sharing. This is the immuneACCESS table as TCRdb keeps it, with only in-frame sequences that have V and J called. A part of the clones is gone; compared with another copy, unresolved V genes explain less than half, and the rest is unexplained. V and J calls and clone size are copied from that table; D and trimming were computed from the DNA. Recorded for this sample are around 200,000 clones; around 85% of them occurred a single time. Of the sample, approximately 2.2% falls within the top ten clones.

Points the paper makes about the study in general: A total of around 150 TCR beta chains were listed by the study as associated with cytomegalovirus. Correlated functional status among segregating V segments might reflect linkage disequilibrium, but an unknown experimental factor could not be ruled out. A cluster of highly shared sequence variants was judged likely to be a technical artifact of the sequencing pipeline. A later genetic analysis reported fewer N-insertions in productive TCRs among donors in an Asian-associated ancestry cluster than the approximately 670-donor mean. A later analysis found that TCR association rates varied across HLA loci, with DRB1 alleles showing the most associated TCRs and HLA-C alleles the fewest. In a later analysis, HLA-associated TCR beta chains were found to be more clonally expanded and to have lower generation probabilities than equally common non-associated chains. In both the original and validation cohorts, the classifier was reported to diagnose cytomegalovirus status with high specificity and sensitivity. In a later analysis, 15,000 to 20,000 TCR beta sequences were associated with specific HLA alleles at a false discovery rate of 0.05. Broadly in line with IMGT annotations, most TCR beta V segments showed up in productive rearrangements about 87% or about 30% of the time in an earlier analysis of about 500 of the donors. The only immune exposure information available for the cohort was CMV serostatus. According to the authors, the approach could potentially be generalized to other disease states and immunological phenotypes. Strong co-occurrence of HLA alleles, especially DR and DQ, made assigning TCR associations to individual alleles difficult. The 87-base-pair reads could not distinguish some IMGT-functional V segments, including TRBV6-2 and TRBV6-3, so those segments were excluded. Presence/absence analyses assumed roughly uniform sequencing depth across donors, an assumption that may not hold. A further reported finding was that TCR beta sequences accurately predicted the HLA-A and HLA-B alleles for most subjects in the first cohort. Most TCR sequences were observed very rarely across donors, whereas some public TCRs were present in many individuals. In vitro tests confirmed that a few of the cytomegalovirus-associated TCR beta chains recognize cytomegalovirus antigens. Several of the top co-occurrence clusters appeared to be linked to parvovirus B19, influenza, CMV and Epstein-Barr virus, according to a later analysis. In this cohort, only TCR beta chains were sequenced, and detectable features were limited by the absence of alpha or paired-chain data. Most CMV-associated TCR beta chains appeared to be HLA-restricted in a later analysis, and the HLA associations seemed to be driven largely by CMV exposure. An association between a missense DCLRE1C variant and V-gene and J-gene trimming of TCR beta chains was found in a later genetic analysis and replicated in an independent cohort. Because HLA typing was missing for some donors at each locus, association tests included only the typed subset. The earlier analysis of approximately 560 of the donors excluded around 17 rarely observed V segments, including chromosome 9 orphons, because counts were too low.

As to this clone: Its binding antigen is unknown. No per-base quality is available; no much larger clone lies one base away.

The CDR3 runs 13 residues from the cysteine to the phenylalanine. Of all the DNA, just the CDR3 is kept, 39 bases in frame from base 1. CDR1 LNHDA and CDR2 SQIVND are derived from the germline V gene (reference sequence). V is cut back by 10 bases and J by 0 bases, with 3 bases in the junction unmatched. The rearrangement joined TRBV19 to TRBJ2-7; 10 bases in between match TRBD2. The receptor was isolated from a woman aged 45-60 years in good health and CMV-seronegative. Sequenced sample: PBMCs. The CDR3 sequence is CATKREGSYEQYF. The nucleotide sequence reads as follows: TGTGCCACAAAGCGGGAGGGCTCCTACGAGCAGTACTTC.